This T cell receptor (beta chain) was identified during a study of identical twins (TCRdb year 2016). Regarding the research as a whole: To test whether fetal clonotypes persist, this study deep-sequenced TCR alpha and beta repertoires from monozygotic twins, from unrelated adults of various ages, and from cord blood. To rule out contamination, replicate twin experiments were performed at different times with different library preparation protocols. General study outcomes and caveats: Zero-insertion analyses could be partly confounded by invariant T cells such as MAIT and iNKT, although diverse VJ usage argued against such confounding for most clonotypes. Abundant cord blood beta clonotypes had fewer insertions, young adult naive repertoires showed a similar but weaker trend, and memory repertoires showed no such trend. The excess sharing between twins in beta out-of-frame sequences was weaker because fewer shared sequences reduced the signal-to-noise ratio. Because the same donors could not be followed over many years, the conclusions depended on cross-sectional statistical analysis. Compared with coincidental sharing between unrelated individuals, an excess of low generation-probability sequences was observed among out-of-frame TCR alpha sequences shared between twins. Recombination models systematically underestimated out-of-frame TCR alpha sharing in monozygotic twins but agreed with sharing between unrelated individuals.

The germline V gene gives CDR1 as SGHRS and CDR2 as YFSETQ. CDR3 length: 17 amino acids, cysteine to phenylalanine. Only the CDR3 part of the read is kept: 51 bases, read in frame from the first base. The germline V end is reduced by 4 bases and the J end by 0 bases; junction bases left unmatched: 8. Every donor in the study was a healthy Caucasian. Using Miltenyi CD45RO+ enrichment and human naive T-cell isolation kits, memory (CD45RO+) and naive T cells were isolated from PBMC. This clonotype appeared a few times. Its specific antigen is unknown. Base qualities are missing; no much larger clone stands one base away. The receptor library was made with 5' RACE. The run used an Illumina HiSeq 2000. Template switching introduced a universal primer binding site; the final cDNA contained a unique molecular identifier, enabling accurate counting of TCR cDNA molecules. Specific primers in the conserved constant-segment region were used to synthesize first-strand cDNA for the TCR alpha and beta chains. To control for contamination, each cDNA library was double barcoded with a SMART-Mk sample barcode plus Illumina barcodes. TruSeq adapter sequences, together with Illumina sample barcodes, were added in two successive PCR steps. Sequencing of the TCR alpha and beta cDNA libraries was done on the Illumina HiSeq platform using custom primers. As for the original processing: MiGEC processed the raw reads to extract unique molecular identifiers, while MiXCR was used to determine the CDR3 positions. For each individual, recombination models were inferred using an EM algorithm with the repgenHMM and IGoR tools. The tcR package in R was used for shared clonotype analysis, with sharing normalized by the product of cloneset sizes. Out-of-frame nonproductive sequences were analyzed to study raw recombination free of thymic and clonal selection effects. The public reads were reanalyzed by TCRdb: fastp trimming at Q25, MiXCR alignment, in-frame beta chains only. When rows share a CDR3 protein, they turn into one entry using the most common DNA and genes. TCRdb assigned the V and J calls; the authors' analysis was not used. The sample yields over 200,000 distinct CDR3 sequences; around 9.6% were counted once. The ten largest clonotypes hold about 5% of the sample.

The sample comprised memory (CD45RO+) T cells sorted from blood. This specimen's cell subset or site label, per the study, means: CD45RO+ enriched T cells. This chain joins TRBV5-1 to TRBJ1-5, with 9 middle bases fitting TRBD1. This clonotype was obtained from a woman between 18 and 29 years old in good health. In nucleotide form, the sequence is TGCGCCAGCAGCCCCCTAGGGACAGGGTATAGCAATCAGCCCCAGCATTTT. It translates as CASSPLGTGYSNQPQHF.